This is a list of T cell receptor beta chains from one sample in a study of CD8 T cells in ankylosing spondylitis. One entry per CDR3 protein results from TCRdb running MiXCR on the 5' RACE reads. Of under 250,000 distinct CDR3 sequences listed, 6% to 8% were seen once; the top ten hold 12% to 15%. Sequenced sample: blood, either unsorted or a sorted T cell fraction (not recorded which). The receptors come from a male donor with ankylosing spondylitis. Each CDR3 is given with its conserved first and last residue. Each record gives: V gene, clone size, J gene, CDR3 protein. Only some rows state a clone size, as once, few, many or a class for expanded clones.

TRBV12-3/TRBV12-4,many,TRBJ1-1,CASSWGRIEAFF
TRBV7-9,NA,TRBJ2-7,CASSPRQNRLEQYF
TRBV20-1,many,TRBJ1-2,CSARTGENYGYTF
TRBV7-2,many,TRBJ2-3,CASSPTGRSTDTQYF
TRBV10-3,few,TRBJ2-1,CAISGLAGRGENEQFF
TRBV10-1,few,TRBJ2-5,CASSKDRPQETQYF
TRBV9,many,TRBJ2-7,CASSPGGESYEQYF
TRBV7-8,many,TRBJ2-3,CASSRPAPDTQYF
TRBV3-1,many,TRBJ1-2,CASSQDWGNYGYTF
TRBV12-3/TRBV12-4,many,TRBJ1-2,CASSFGRAGYGYTF
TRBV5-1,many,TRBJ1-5,CASSLGLQGGNQPQHF
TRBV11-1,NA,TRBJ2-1,CASSLTGPSVSEQFF
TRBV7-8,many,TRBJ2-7,CASSLVDSYEQYF
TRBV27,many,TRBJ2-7,CASSGQRGPYEQYF
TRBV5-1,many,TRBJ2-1,CASSSGQSSYNEQFF
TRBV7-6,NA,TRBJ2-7,CASTPQTGGGEQYF
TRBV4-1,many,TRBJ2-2,CASSQSTGELFF
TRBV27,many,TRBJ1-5,CASSLFRNQPQHF
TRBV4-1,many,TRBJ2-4,CASSLRDRVNIQYF
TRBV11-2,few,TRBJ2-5,CASSPNGRKQETQYF
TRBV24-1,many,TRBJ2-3,CATSDHPDTQYF
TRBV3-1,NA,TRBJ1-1,CASSLRGLNTEAFF
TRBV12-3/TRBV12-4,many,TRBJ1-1,CASRSGWTEAFF
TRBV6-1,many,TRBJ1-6,CAARELGTGYSPLHF
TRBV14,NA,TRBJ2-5,CASSRWGVEETQYF
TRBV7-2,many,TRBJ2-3,CASSLAPRNTDTQYF
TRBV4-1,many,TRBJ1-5,CASSSGFSNQPQHF
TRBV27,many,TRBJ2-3,CASSWGDPDTQYF
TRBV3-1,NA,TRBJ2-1,CASSYRGGPYNEQFF
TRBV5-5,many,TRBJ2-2,CASSWARRVTGELFF
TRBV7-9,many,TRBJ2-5,CASSSRVFETQYF
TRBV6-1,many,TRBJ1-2,CASSARDPWGYTF
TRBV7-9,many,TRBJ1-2,CASDPRSGKGYTF
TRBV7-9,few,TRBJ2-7,CASSRLGTSYEQYF
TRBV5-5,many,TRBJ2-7,CASTLDFSYEQYF
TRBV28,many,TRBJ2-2,CASSLIGGDTGELFF
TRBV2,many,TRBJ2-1,CASIRVVRSYNEQFF
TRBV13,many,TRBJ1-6,CASTEGRGPTSPLHF
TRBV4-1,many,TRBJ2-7,CASSPQRIPSYEQYF
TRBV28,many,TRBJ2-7,CASSDGRVLAYEQYF
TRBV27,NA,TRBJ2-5,CASSLRGLEVRETQYF
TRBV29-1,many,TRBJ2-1,CSVEAPGLAGGWEQFF
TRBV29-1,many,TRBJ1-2,CSVDHGGGGYTF
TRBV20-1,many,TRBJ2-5,CSARAVQETQYF
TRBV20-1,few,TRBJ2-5,CSARQGEETQYF
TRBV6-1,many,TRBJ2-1,CASRRGLAENNEQFF
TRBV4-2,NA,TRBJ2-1,CASSQEDFPYNEQFF
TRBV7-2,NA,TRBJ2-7,CASSLGWRESAENEQYF
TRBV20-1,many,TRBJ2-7,CSARVRISPTSGGSSYEQYF
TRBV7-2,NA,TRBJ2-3,CASSPRRGSTDTQYF
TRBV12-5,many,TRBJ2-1,CASGLVRGQPLYNEQFF
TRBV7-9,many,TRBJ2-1,CASSLGEQFF
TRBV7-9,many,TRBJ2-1,CASSSNSGLARNEQFF
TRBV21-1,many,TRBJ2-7,CASSKTGTGIYEQYF
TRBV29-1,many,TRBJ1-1,CSVEDLGAGAFF
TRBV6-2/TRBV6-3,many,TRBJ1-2,CASSYLGQRTYGYTF
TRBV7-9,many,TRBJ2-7,CASSFWGEFGF